This TCR beta chain was sequenced during a study of T cells in Graves' hyperthyroidism and ophthalmopathy. Diagnostic assessment was based on clinical symptoms, serum thyroxine and TRAb, thyroid ultrasound and orbital computed tomography. Broader study findings: Researchers found most expanded thyroid clonotypes above 0.001 in blood as well. Onset of ophthalmopathy came a median roughly 6.9 months after the model predicted it.

Germline CDR1 and CDR2: SGHRS and YFSETQ. Trimming cost V 6 bases and J 0 bases; bases outside gene matches: 17. This CDR3 is built from 18 residues. TCR beta CDR3 sequences were amplified from RNA transcripts. During a first-round RT-PCR of the TCR CDR3, the HTBI primer set was used. TCRdb independently ran MiXCR on the multiplex PCR reads; one entry per CDR3 protein. The sample has 500,000 to 600,000 distinct CDR3 sequences; 46% are singletons. Concerning this clonotype itself: What it recognizes is unknown.

The chain joins TRBV5-1 to TRBJ1-2; 7 bases map to TRBD1. The specimen was peripheral blood or thyroid tissue (not recorded which). The source of this sequence is an adult woman with Graves' disease, either hyperthyroidism or ophthalmopathy (not recorded which). CDR3 region: CASKKGEGGDRSNYGYTF. The CDR3 DNA follows: TGCGCCAGCAAAAAAGGTGAAGGGGGCGATAGGTCTAACTATGGCTACACCTTC.